The next 22 T cell receptor beta chains were all read from a single sample in a study of identical twins. TCRdb re-called the 5' RACE reads with MiXCR, one entry per CDR3 protein. Among 400,000 to 650,000 distinct CDR3 sequences listed, under 25% were seen once. The sample was also linked to a second study, of T cells expressing NK-cell markers.

The sequencing input was CD4+ T cells sorted from blood. The receptors come from a young woman in good health.

This chain uses TRBV20-1 with TRBJ1-1; D gene unclear. The CDR3 is 13 amino acids. The ends were cut back, 3 bases at V and 3 bases at J, with 11 bases in the middle. From germline, CDR1 is DFQATT and CDR2 SNEGSKA (reference sequence). The CDR3, as DNA: TGCAGTGCTAGGGCCCAGGCGTACACTGAAGCTTTCTTT. This translates into CSARAQAYTEAFF.

This clonotype occurred a few times. The chain joins TRBV10-3 to TRBJ2-1, with D possibly being TRBD1 or TRBD2 (5 bases each). This CDR3 contains 13 residues. Trimming took 6 bases from V and 8 from J, leaving 14 bases between them. Germline V lookup: CDR1 ENHRY, CDR2 SYGVKD. This chain's CDR3 is CAIRAGTPDEQFF. The CDR3 DNA sequence: TGTGCCATCAGGGCCGGGACCCCGGATGAGCAGTTCTTC.

This chain connects TRBV5-1 to TRBJ1-1; TRBD1 might be the D (5 bases). V dropped 4 bases and J dropped 7 bases, with 17 bases sitting between them. Germline values: CDR1 SGHRS, CDR2 YFSETQ. CDR3 size: 14 residues. CDR3 coding DNA: TGCGCCAGCAGCCCCCGCTCTAGGGGCGATGAAGCTTTCTTT. Amino acids: CASSPRSRGDEAFF.

The J gene is TRBJ2-2, the V gene TRBV10-3; D is unclear. Germline V lookup: CDR1 ENHRY, CDR2 SYGVKD. CDR3 size: 13 residues. V was trimmed by 4 bases and J by 6 bases, leaving 9 bases between them. The chain's CDR3 is CAISGAAPGELFF. As DNA, the CDR3 is TGTGCCATCAGTGGTGCAGCTCCCGGGGAGCTGTTTTTT.

In this sample, this clonotype is medium-sized. The J gene is TRBJ1-6, the V gene TRBV2; TRBD1 aligns across 11 bases. V shed 8 bases, J shed 9 bases, and the junction held 3 bases outside the gene matches. Germline CDR1 and CDR2: SNHLY and FYNNEI. The CDR3 sequence is 13 residues long. CDR3 sequence: CASLGQGASPLHF. CDR3 nucleotide sequence: TGTGCCAGCTTAGGACAGGGGGCTTCACCCCTCCACTTT.

The chain is built from TRBV6-1 and TRBJ2-7; 7 nucleotides agree with TRBD1. The CDR3 is 15 residues long. After removal of 5 bases from V and 0 bases from J, the junction contained 7 bases not matched to a gene. CDR1 and CDR2 (germline): MNHNS, SASEGT. The CDR3 nucleotides are TGTGCCAGCAGTCGGTCAGGGGGTTTCTCCTACGAGCAGTACTTC. Translated, it gives CASSRSGGFSYEQYF.

This clonotype was found a few times. The gene calls are TRBV12-3 or TRBV12-4 and TRBJ2-5, with D unclear. Trimming left V 2 bases short and J 1 base short, with 14 bases between. CDR3 length: 16 residues. Here the CDR3 DNA reads TGTGCCAGCAGTTTAAGGCCTAGTGGTTCCCAAGAGACCCAGTACTTC. This gives the protein CASSLRPSGSQETQYF.

A few counts support this clonotype. The J gene is TRBJ2-7, the V gene TRBV7-2; 7 nucleotides agree with TRBD2. With V trimmed by 5 bases and J by 0 bases, 7 bases remained unmatched. The CDR3 has 15 residues. The germline V gene encodes CDR1 SGHTA and CDR2 FQGNSA. Here the CDR3 reads CASSPSWDYSYEQYF. In DNA form, the CDR3 reads TGTGCCAGCAGCCCCAGCTGGGACTACTCCTACGAGCAGTACTTC.

The chain combines TRBV3-1 with TRBJ2-1; weak D call: TRBD2 (7 bases). This CDR3 spans 16 amino acids. In germline, CDR1 is LGHDT, CDR2 YNNKEL (reference sequence). V lost 4 bases and J 3 bases, leaving 16 bases between the germline ends. This CDR3 is CASSLPRGGSYNEQFF. For the CDR3, the DNA is TGTGCCAGCAGCCTCCCTAGGGGGGGAAGCTACAATGAGCAGTTCTTC.

The rearrangement uses TRBV20-1 and TRBJ1-1; possible D gene TRBD1, 5 bases. V was cut by 6 bases and J by 7 bases, with 21 bases left in between. CDR1 and CDR2 (germline): DFQATT, SNEGSKA (reference sequence). The CDR3 has 14 amino acids. CDR3 protein: CSARQGRLSGEAFF. In DNA, the CDR3 is TGCAGTGCCCGGCAGGGAAGGCTTTCGGGTGAAGCTTTCTTT.

In this sample, this clonotype turned up a few times. J is TRBJ1-5 and V is TRBV20-1, with 8 bases lining up with TRBD1. V shed 6 bases and J 6 bases; nucleotides not matched to a gene: 16. This CDR3 contains 16 residues. Germline loops: CDR1 DFQATT, CDR2 SNEGSKA (reference sequence). CDR3 nucleotide sequence: TGCAGTGCCTTGCGGACAGGGTTAGGGTCCGGTCAGCCCCAGCATTTT. It specifies CSALRTGLGSGQPQHF.

The table lists this clonotype with a few counts. The V call is TRBV20-1, the J call TRBJ2-7; D may be TRBD2 (6 bases). Germline CDR1 DFQATT, CDR2 SNEGSKA (reference sequence). The CDR3 extends over 15 amino acids. Deletions cut 6 bases from V and 4 bases from J, with 22 bases between. The CDR3 loop reads CSAPVGGVGSYEQYF. CDR3 bases: TGCAGTGCCCCCGTGGGCGGGGTGGGGTCGTACGAGCAGTACTTC.

V is TRBV5-1 and J is TRBJ2-5; 8 bases are a match to TRBD2. The CDR3 consists of 15 residues. Germline CDR1 SGHRS, CDR2 YFSETQ. The ends lost 0 bases at V and 2 bases at J; junction bases unmatched: 3. CDR3 sequence (DNA): TGCGCCAGCAGCTTGGCCGGGGGGGATCAAGAGACCCAGTACTTC. Protein sequence: CASSLAGGDQETQYF.

This clonotype was observed a handful of times. The chain is built from TRBV29-1 and TRBJ2-5, with D possibly matching TRBD2 (5 bases). Looked up from germline, CDR1 is SQVTM and CDR2 is ANQGSEA. The CDR3 length is 17 residues. V dropped 6 bases and J dropped 4 bases, with 27 bases sitting between them. The CDR3 DNA reads as TGCAGCGTGAAACGAGGGATTGGGCCCTCCGCTAGAGAGACCCAGTACTTC. Translating gives CSVKRGIGPSARETQYF.

This clonotype was picked up a small number of times. The chain employs TRBV12-3 or TRBV12-4 and TRBJ1-6; no clear D. This CDR3 spans 15 amino acids. Trimming took off 1 base at V and 8 bases at J, with 12 bases between the two ends. This CDR3 is CASSLGLENDSPLHF. The CDR3, as DNA: TGTGCCAGCAGTTTAGGACTGGAGAACGATTCACCCCTCCACTTT.

The CDR3 DNA sequence: TGTGCCAGCAGCTTGCCAGGAGGGTTTGGCTACACCTTC. Protein: CASSLPGGFGYTF. The V gene is TRBV5-6, the J gene TRBJ1-2; D call uncertain. CDR1 and CDR2 from the germline V gene are SGHDT and YYEEEE. V gave up 1 base and J gave up 7 bases, with 11 bases separating them. The CDR3 contains 13 residues.

The chain links TRBV7-9 to TRBJ1-5; D is possibly TRBD1 (5 bases). V shed 4 bases and J shed 7 bases, with 17 bases lying between them. CDR3 size: 15 residues. Per the germline V gene, CDR1 is SEHNR and CDR2 is FQNEAQ (reference sequence). The DNA for the CDR3 is TGTGCCAGCAGCTCTGAGGGTTCAGGGTGGCAGCCCCAGCATTTT. It encodes CASSSEGSGWQPQHF.

This clonotype was seen only a few times. This chain connects TRBV6-2 or TRBV6-3 to TRBJ1-1; D perhaps matches TRBD1 (6 bases). The V end was cut by 5 bases, the J end by 1 base, with 11 bases between. This CDR3 has 14 residues. CDR1 is MNHEY and CDR2 is SVGEGT in the germline V gene. As DNA, the CDR3 is TGTGCCAGCAGTAGAGACAGGTGGAACACTGAAGCTTTCTTT. Protein product: CASSRDRWNTEAFF.

The table lists this clonotype with a few counts. V gene TRBV7-8 combines with J gene TRBJ2-1, with D unresolved. Germline V lookup: CDR1 SGHVS, CDR2 FQNEAQ. This CDR3 is 12 amino acids long. Trimming removed 2 bases from V and 8 bases from J, with 7 bases in between. CDR3: CASSLSYHEQFF. CDR3 nucleotide sequence: TGTGCCAGCAGCTTAAGCTATCATGAGCAGTTCTTC.

The chain employs TRBV20-1 and TRBJ2-7; D gene unclear. V lost 5 bases to trimming and J lost 0 bases, with 14 bases between them. Germline CDR1 is DFQATT and CDR2 is SNEGSKA (reference sequence). The CDR3 loop spans 14 amino acids. As DNA, the CDR3 is TGCAGTGCTGACGACCCATTGAGCTCCTACGAGCAGTACTTC. Encoded protein: CSADDPLSSYEQYF.

This clonotype was found a few times. The chain recombines TRBV5-1 with TRBJ1-4, with TRBD1 matching over 7 bases. The germline V gene has CDR1 SGHRS and CDR2 YFSETQ. J was trimmed by 6 bases and V by 0 bases; bases with no gene match: 2. There are 14 residues in the CDR3. CDR3 coding DNA: TGCGCCAGCAGCTTGGCCAGGGGGTATGAAAAACTGTTTTTT. It translates to CASSLARGYEKLFF. Filled out from reference TRBV5-1 and TRBJ1-4, the complete variable domain reads KAGVTQTPRYLIKTRGQQVTLSCSPISGHRSVSWYQQTPGQGLQFLFEYFSETQRNKGNFPGRFSGRQFSNSRSEMNVSTLELGDSALYLCASSLARGYEKLFFGSGTQLSVL.

The chain employs TRBV5-1 and TRBJ1-2; 7 bases are a match to TRBD1. The CDR3 length is 15 residues. V lost 4 bases to trimming and J lost 3 bases; unmatched junction nucleotides: 9. The germline CDR1 and CDR2 sequences are SGHRS and YFSETQ. This chain's CDR3 is CASSRAQGTDYGYTF. CDR3 coding DNA: TGCGCCAGCAGCCGAGCACAGGGGACGGACTATGGCTACACCTTC.